This T cell receptor (beta chain) was sequenced in a study of shared clonotypes between healthy human individuals. The ends were cut back, 5 bases at V and 2 bases at J, with 13 bases in the middle. The CDR3 sequence is 14 residues long. Germline CDR1 LNHDA, CDR2 SQIVND (reference sequence). Sequenced by immunoSEQ multiplex PCR; TCRdb stores in-frame clones only, minus some. The sample comprises 560,000 or so clones, 96% of which are singletons, and less than 0.12% rests with the top ten. Positively selected for CCR7, the CD45RO-negative cells used as naive CD8 cells excluded terminally differentiated effector memory CD45RA+ cells.

The sample comprised naive CD8+ T cells sorted from blood. V is TRBV19 and J is TRBJ2-7, with D maybe TRBD1 (6 bases). The receptor comes from a woman aged 25 to 45 in good health. The CDR3 DNA reads as TGTGCCAGTAGTCCCGGGACACTTGCCTACGAGCAGTACTTC. It is translated as CASSPGTLAYEQYF.